The 16 T cell receptor beta chains below were found in one sample sequenced in a study of OX40 agonist ivuxolimab in advanced cancers. TCRdb's table, derived via immunoSEQ multiplex PCR, lists solely in-frame clones and lacks some. The sample holds 70,000 to 90,000 clones; around nine tenths are singletons and the top ten take under 0.4%. Sequenced here: CD4+ or CD8+ T cells sorted from blood, sampled in a trial of the OX40 agonist ivuxolimab. The receptors were sampled from an adult with an advanced solid tumor such as melanoma, head and neck, liver or kidney cancer.

V is TRBV4-2 and J is TRBJ2-2; no clear D. Germline V CDR1 and CDR2: LGHNA, YNFKEQ. The ends were cut back, 1 base at V and 2 bases at J, with 11 bases in the middle. The CDR3 length is 16 residues. The CDR3 DNA sequence: TGTGCCAGCAGCCAAGGACACGACATCAACACCGGGGAGCTGTTTTTT. Its translation is CASSQGHDINTGELFF.

The chain carries TRBV15 and TRBJ2-3; D ambiguous. The CDR3 runs to 15 residues. CDR1 and CDR2 (germline): LNHNV, YYDKDF (reference sequence). Between the trimmed V and J ends, which lost 1 base and 2 bases, there was a span of 10 bases. The CDR3: CATSRAMAFTDTQYF. The DNA of the CDR3 is TGTGCCACCAGCAGAGCAATGGCATTCACAGATACGCAGTATTTT. The whole variable domain, remainder taken from reference TRBV15 and TRBJ2-3, is DAMVIQNPRYQVTQFGKPVTLSCSQTLNHNVMYWYQQKSSQAPKLLFHYYDKDFNNEADTPDNFQSRRPNTSFCFLDIRSPGLGDTAMYLCATSRAMAFTDTQYFGPGTRLTVL.

The V call is TRBV5-1, the J call TRBJ2-5, with TRBD1 matching over 8 bases. Germline CDR1 reads SGHRS; CDR2 reads YFSETQ. The CDR3 length is 16 residues. V lost 2 bases and J lost 5; bases outside the gene matches: 11. Here the CDR3 reads CASSLLSGTGSETQYF. The CDR3, as DNA: TGCGCCAGCAGCTTACTATCCGGGACAGGCTCGGAGACCCAGTACTTC.

The genes are TRBV19 and TRBJ2-1; 9 bases map to TRBD2. Germline V gene data show CDR1 as LNHDA and CDR2 as SQIVND (reference sequence). CDR3 length: 15 amino acids. V gave up 6 bases and J gave up 7 bases; unmatched junction bases: 10. For the CDR3, the DNA is TGTGCCAGTAGCTATAGGCGGGAGGGAGGTAATGAGCAGTTCTTC. It codes for CASSYRREGGNEQFF.

V gene TRBV19 combines with J gene TRBJ2-3; D possibly corresponds to TRBD1 (5 bases). The V end lost 1 base, the J end lost 8 bases, and 10 bases lay between the germline ends. CDR3 length equals 13 residues. Germline values: CDR1 LNHDA, CDR2 SQIVND (reference sequence). CDR3 loop: CASSIGWGSTQYF. In nucleotides, the CDR3 is TGTGCCAGTAGTATAGGGTGGGGCAGTACGCAGTATTTT.

V and J are TRBV5-6 and TRBJ2-7; 7 nucleotides agree with TRBD1. Per the germline V gene, CDR1 is SGHDT and CDR2 is YYEEEE. The CDR3 spans 15 residues. V trimming: 3 bases; J trimming: 4 bases; junction bases outside the gene matches: 10. The CDR3 nucleotides are TGTGCCAGCAGCTATACCGGGACAGCCATATACGAGCAGTACTTC. Its translation: CASSYTGTAIYEQYF.

The gene calls are TRBV5-4 and TRBJ2-3; a possible D gene is TRBD2 (6 bases). V gave up 4 bases and J gave up 2 bases, with 14 bases separating them. CDR3 length equals 15 residues. The V gene's germline CDR1 is SGHNT and CDR2 YYREEE (reference sequence). This chain's CDR3 is CASSPPRGNTDTQYF. The DNA for the CDR3 is TGTGCCAGCAGCCCCCCCCGGGGGAACACAGATACGCAGTATTTT.

The V and J genes are TRBV7-9 and TRBJ1-1, with a tentative D call TRBD1 (6 bases). Trimming removed 5 bases at V and 1 base at J, with 8 bases between. Germline-derived CDR1 and CDR2 are SEHNR and FQNEAQ (reference sequence). This CDR3 has 13 amino acids. CDR3 sequence (DNA): TGTGCCAGCAGCGCACAGGGGAACACTGAAGCTTTCTTT. Its translation: CASSAQGNTEAFF.

The chain joins TRBV18 to TRBJ2-3; D unclear. CDR1 KGHSH and CDR2 LQKENI come from the germline V gene. CDR3 size: 15 residues. The V gene lost 0 bases and the J gene lost 1 base, with 8 bases spanning the gap. CDR3 loop: CASSPPSGGTDTQYF. CDR3 bases: TGTGCCAGCTCACCACCATCGGGTGGCACAGATACGCAGTATTTT. The complete variable domain, with remaining parts taken from reference TRBV18 and TRBJ2-3, reads NAGVMQNPRHLVRRRGQEARLRCSPMKGHSHVYWYRQLPEEGLKFMVYLQKENIIDESGMPKERFSAEFPKEGPSILRIQQVVRGDSAAYFCASSPPSGGTDTQYFGPGTRLTVL.

The V and J genes are TRBV19 and TRBJ2-7; D gene unclear. The germline V gene encodes CDR1 LNHDA and CDR2 SQIVND (reference sequence). This CDR3 contains 14 residues. The germline V and J ends were trimmed by 5 bases and 4 bases, with 15 bases remaining between them. CDR3 sequence: CASSVRGHEYEQYF. The CDR3 DNA reads as TGTGCCAGTAGTGTGCGAGGTCACGAGTACGAGCAGTACTTC. The complete variable domain, with remaining parts taken from reference TRBV19 and TRBJ2-7, reads DGGITQSPKYLFRKEGQNVTLSCEQNLNHDAMYWYRQDPGQGLRLIYYSQIVNDFQKGDIAEGYSVSREKKESFPLTVTSAQKNPTAFYLCASSVRGHEYEQYFGPGTRLTVT.

This chain connects TRBV9 to TRBJ2-5; 9 bases match TRBD1. Germline V lookup: CDR1 SGDLS, CDR2 YYNGEE. CDR3 size: 16 residues. Trimming removed 4 bases from V and 2 bases from J; junction bases left unmatched: 9. The CDR3, as DNA: TGTGCCAGCAGCCCCCGGGGGGACAGGGTACAAGAGACCCAGTACTTC. As protein: CASSPRGDRVQETQYF.

The V and J genes are TRBV30 and TRBJ2-6; D gene ambiguous. This CDR3 comprises 12 residues. Per the germline V gene, CDR1 is GTSNPN and CDR2 is SVGIG (reference sequence). Trimming removed 1 base at V and 9 bases at J, with 7 bases between. The DNA for the CDR3 is TGTGCCTGGAGTGCCGATGACAACGTCCTGACTTTC. Translated, it gives CAWSADDNVLTF.

The chain recombines TRBV6-1 with TRBJ1-1; no clear D. CDR1 is MNHNS, CDR2 SASEGT, per germline. The CDR3 totals 14 residues. The ends were cut back, 3 bases at V and 4 bases at J, with 12 bases in the middle. CDR3: CASSETALGTEAFF. For the CDR3, the DNA is TGTGCCAGCAGTGAGACCGCCCTTGGCACTGAAGCTTTCTTT.

The chain employs TRBV19 and TRBJ2-2; 8 bases are a match to TRBD1. CDR1 is LNHDA and CDR2 is SQIVND in the germline V gene (reference sequence). CDR3 length equals 15 residues. The trim removed 7 bases at V and 4 bases at J, leaving 8 bases unmatched. CDR3 nucleotides: TGTGCCAGTAACCCACAGACAGGGGTCACCGGGGAGCTGTTTTTT. This sequence encodes CASNPQTGVTGELFF.

The chain couples TRBV5-1 to TRBJ1-1; no definite D call. From germline, CDR1 is SGHRS and CDR2 YFSETQ. V gave up 5 bases and J gave up 5 bases, with 16 bases separating them. This CDR3 contains 14 residues. The CDR3 DNA is TGCGCCAGCAGTCGAAGAGCCTTGGGAACTGAAGCTTTCTTT. Encoded protein: CASSRRALGTEAFF.

The V and J genes are TRBV29-1 and TRBJ2-1; 7 nucleotides line up with TRBD2. Germline-derived CDR1 and CDR2 are SQVTM and ANQGSEA. CDR3 length: 13 amino acids. After removal of 7 bases from V and 4 bases from J, the junction contained 7 bases not matched to a gene. The CDR3 spells CSAQREEYNEQFF. In DNA, the CDR3 is TGCAGCGCTCAGCGGGAAGAATACAATGAGCAGTTCTTC.